Given below is one T cell receptor beta chain in context. This CDR3 region has 11 residues. Germline CDR1 and CDR2: SQVTM and ANQGSEA. V dropped 5 bases and J dropped 5 bases, with 6 bases sitting between them. RNA was extracted and reverse transcribed into cDNA as the sequencing template. Generated by immunoSEQ multiplex PCR, the TCRdb table keeps only in-frame clones and is missing some. This table has some 180,000 clones, roughly 60% appearing once. These data come from a study of CD8+ T cells in alopecia areata. Source: CD4+ T cells sorted from blood, taken at week 0. The rearrangement links TRBV29-1 to TRBJ2-2; D unresolved. The clonotype originates from a human donor with alopecia areata. CDR3 sequence reads: CSVLGTGELFF. The CDR3 nucleotides are TGCAGCGTTTTGGGAACCGGGGAGCTGTTTTTT.